The clone carrying this TCR beta chain was observed a few times. As yet, its antigen is unknown. Assay: immunoSEQ multiplex PCR; the TCRdb copy retains only in-frame clones and omits some. The profile shows tens of thousands of clones, over 75% of them singletons. This entry is derived from a study of CD4 T cells in relation to SARS-CoV-2 and coronaviruses. The unexposed donors gave CD4+ T cells in 2011-2018, prior to COVID-19. The cells were cultured for about 10 days before CD4+ T cells were isolated. CDR3 length: 15 residues. Losses at the gene ends were 9 bases for V and 0 bases for J; bases not matched to a gene: 10. The germline gives CDR1 SNHLY, CDR2 FYNNEI.

This chain connects TRBV2 to TRBJ1-1; TRBD1 matches 7 bases. The source material was CD4+ T cells from PBMCs, cultured in vitro. The TCR was taken from a human donor in good health. CDR3 DNA: TGTGCCAGGTGGGCCGGGACAGCTTTGAACACTGAAGCTTTCTTT. Translating it yields CARWAGTALNTEAFF.